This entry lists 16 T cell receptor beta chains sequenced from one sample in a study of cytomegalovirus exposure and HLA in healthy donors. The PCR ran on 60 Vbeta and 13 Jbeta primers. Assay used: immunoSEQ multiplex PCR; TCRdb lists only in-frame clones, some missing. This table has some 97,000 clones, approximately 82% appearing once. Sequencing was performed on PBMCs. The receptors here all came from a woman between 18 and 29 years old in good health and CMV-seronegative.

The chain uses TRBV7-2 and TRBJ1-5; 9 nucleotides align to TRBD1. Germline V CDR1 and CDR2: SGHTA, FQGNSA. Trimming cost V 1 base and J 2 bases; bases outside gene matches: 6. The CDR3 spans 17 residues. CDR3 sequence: CASSLGTGAPRNQPQHF. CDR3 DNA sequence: TGTGCCAGCAGCTTAGGGACAGGGGCCCCCCGCAATCAGCCCCAGCATTTT. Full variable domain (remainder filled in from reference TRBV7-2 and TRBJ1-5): GAGVSQSPSNKVTEKGKDVELRCDPISGHTALYWYRQSLGQGLEFLIYFQGNSAPDKSGLPSDRFSAERTGGSVSTLTIQRTQQEDSAVYLCASSLGTGAPRNQPQHFGDGTRLSIL.

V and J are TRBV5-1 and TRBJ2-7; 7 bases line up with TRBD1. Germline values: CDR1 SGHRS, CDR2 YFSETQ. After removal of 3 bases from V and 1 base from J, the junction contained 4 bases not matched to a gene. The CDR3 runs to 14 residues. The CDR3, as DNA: TGCGCCAGCAGCTCAACGACAGGGTCCTACGAGCAGTACTTC. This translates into CASSSTTGSYEQYF.

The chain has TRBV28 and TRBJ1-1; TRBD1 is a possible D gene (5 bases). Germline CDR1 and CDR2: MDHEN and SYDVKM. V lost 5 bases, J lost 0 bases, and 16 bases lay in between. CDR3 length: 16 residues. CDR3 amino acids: CASSHGGGEMNTEAFF. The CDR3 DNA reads TGTGCCAGCAGTCACGGCGGGGGGGAAATGAACACTGAAGCTTTCTTT.

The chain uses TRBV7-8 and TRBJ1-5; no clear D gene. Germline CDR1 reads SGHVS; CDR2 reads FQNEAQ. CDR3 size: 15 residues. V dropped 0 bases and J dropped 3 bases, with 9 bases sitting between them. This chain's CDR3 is CASSLAAGFNQPQHF. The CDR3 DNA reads TGTGCCAGCAGCTTAGCGGCGGGGTTCAATCAGCCCCAGCATTTT.

The CDR3 loop is CASTPGGGNYGYTF. CDR3 DNA sequence: TGTGCCAGTACCCCCGGCGGGGGAAACTATGGCTACACCTTC. J is TRBJ1-2 and V is TRBV19, with D perhaps matching TRBD1 (5 bases). The CDR3 consists of 14 residues. Germline lookup yields CDR1 LNHDA and CDR2 SQIVND (reference sequence). V was shortened by 7 bases and J by 2 bases, with 14 bases between the two germline ends.

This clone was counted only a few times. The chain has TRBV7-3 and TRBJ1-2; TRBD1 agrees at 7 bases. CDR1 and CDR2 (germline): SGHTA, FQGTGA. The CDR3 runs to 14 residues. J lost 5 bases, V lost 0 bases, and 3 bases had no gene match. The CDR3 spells CASSLTPGGYGYTF. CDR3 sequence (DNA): TGTGCCAGCAGCTTAACGCCAGGGGGGTATGGCTACACCTTC.

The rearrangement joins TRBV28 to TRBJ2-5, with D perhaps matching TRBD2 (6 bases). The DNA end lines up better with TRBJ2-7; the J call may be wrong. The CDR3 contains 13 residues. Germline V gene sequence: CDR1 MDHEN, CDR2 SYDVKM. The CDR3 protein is CASGPGSGYEQYF. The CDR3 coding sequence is TGTGCCAGCGGCCCCGGGAGCGGGTACGAGCAGTACTTC.

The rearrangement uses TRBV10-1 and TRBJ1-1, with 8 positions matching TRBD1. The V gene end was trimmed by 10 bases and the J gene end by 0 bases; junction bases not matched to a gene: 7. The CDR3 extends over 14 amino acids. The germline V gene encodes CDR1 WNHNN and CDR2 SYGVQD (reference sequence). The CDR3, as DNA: TGCGCCAAGAGACAGGGGTGGTTGAACACTGAAGCTTTCTTT. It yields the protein CAKRQGWLNTEAFF.

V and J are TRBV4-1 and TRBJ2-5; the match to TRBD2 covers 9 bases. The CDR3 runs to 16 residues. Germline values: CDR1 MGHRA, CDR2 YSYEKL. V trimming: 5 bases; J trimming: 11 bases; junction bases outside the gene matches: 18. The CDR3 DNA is TGCGCCAGCAGCTTCAGACTGGCGGGAGGGCCGTTGGAGCAGTACTTC. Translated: CASSFRLAGGPLEQYF.

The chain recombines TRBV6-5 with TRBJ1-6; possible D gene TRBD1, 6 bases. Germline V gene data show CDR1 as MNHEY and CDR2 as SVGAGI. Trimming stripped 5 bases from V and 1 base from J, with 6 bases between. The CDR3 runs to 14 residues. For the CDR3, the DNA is TGTGCCAGCAGTGGACAGTCCTATAATTCACCCCTCCACTTT. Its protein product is CASSGQSYNSPLHF.

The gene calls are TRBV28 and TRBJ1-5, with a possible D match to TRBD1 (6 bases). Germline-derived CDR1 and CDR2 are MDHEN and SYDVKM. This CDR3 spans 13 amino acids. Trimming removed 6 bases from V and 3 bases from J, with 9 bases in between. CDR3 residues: CASRTGANQPQHF. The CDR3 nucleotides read TGTGCCAGCAGGACAGGAGCCAATCAGCCCCAGCATTTT.

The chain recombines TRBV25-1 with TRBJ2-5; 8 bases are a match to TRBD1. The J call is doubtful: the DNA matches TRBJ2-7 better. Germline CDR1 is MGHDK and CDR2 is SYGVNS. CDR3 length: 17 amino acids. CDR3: CASSELKRGTGVYEQYF. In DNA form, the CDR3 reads TGTGCCAGCAGTGAATTGAAGCGTGGGACAGGCGTCTACGAGCAGTACTTC.

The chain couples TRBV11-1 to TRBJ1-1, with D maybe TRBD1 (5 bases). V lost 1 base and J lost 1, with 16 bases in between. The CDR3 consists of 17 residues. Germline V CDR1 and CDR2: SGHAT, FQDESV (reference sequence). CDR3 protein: CASSLGPGGPWNTEAFF. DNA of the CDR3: TGTGCCAGCAGCTTAGGTCCCGGGGGACCTTGGAACACTGAAGCTTTCTTT.

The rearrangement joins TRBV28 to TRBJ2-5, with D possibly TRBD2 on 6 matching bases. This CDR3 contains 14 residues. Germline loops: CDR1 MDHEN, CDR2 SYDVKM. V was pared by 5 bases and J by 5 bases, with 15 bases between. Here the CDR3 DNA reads TGTGCCAGCAGTACGGGCCTTGGGGGGGAGACCCAGTACTTC. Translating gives CASSTGLGGETQYF. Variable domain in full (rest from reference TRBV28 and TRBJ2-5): DVKVTQSSRYLVKRTGEKVFLECVQDMDHENMFWYRQDPGLGLRLIYFSYDVKMKEKGDIPEGYSVSREKKERFSLILESASTNQTSMYLCASSTGLGGETQYFGPGTRLLVL.

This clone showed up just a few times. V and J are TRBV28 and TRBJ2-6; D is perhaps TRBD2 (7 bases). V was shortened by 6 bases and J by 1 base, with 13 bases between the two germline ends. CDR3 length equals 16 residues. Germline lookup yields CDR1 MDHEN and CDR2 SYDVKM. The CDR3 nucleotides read TGTGCCAGCAGCTGGGGGGGGCAATCTGGGGCCAACGTCCTGACTTTC. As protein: CASSWGGQSGANVLTF.

CDR3: CASSLVGLGVNEQFF. In DNA form, the CDR3 reads TGTGCCAGCAGCTTAGTGGGACTAGGGGTCAATGAGCAGTTCTTC. J is TRBJ2-1 and V is TRBV7-2; 8 bases are shared with TRBD2. V was clipped by 1 base and J by 6 bases; unmatched bases: 5. CDR1 and CDR2 (germline): SGHTA, FQGNSA. The CDR3 runs 15 residues.